Shown below are 12 T cell receptor beta chains from a single sample sequenced in a study of T cell responses to AZD1222 COVID-19 vaccine. Profiling relied on immunoSEQ multiplex PCR, and the TCRdb table lists in-frame clones only, not all of them. Of about 86,000 clones in the sample, 88% are singletons; the top ten hold about a tenth. This material consisted of peripheral blood, taken on day 0 of MenACWY control vaccination. All receptors derive from an adult in good health.

The chain uses TRBV10-2 and TRBJ2-7, with unresolved D. This CDR3 has 12 residues. Germline V lookup: CDR1 WSHSY, CDR2 SAAADI. V lost 5 bases to trimming and J lost 0 bases, with 5 bases between them. The CDR3 DNA follows: TGCGCCAGCAGTATGGGCTCCTACGAGCAGTACTTC. The encoded protein is CASSMGSYEQYF.

The V and J genes are TRBV6-2 or TRBV6-3 and TRBJ1-2, with 7 bases that match TRBD1. This CDR3 is 15 amino acids long. The trim removed 4 bases at V and 1 base at J, leaving 6 bases unmatched. Germline values: CDR1 MNHEY, CDR2 SVGEGT. The DNA of the CDR3 is TGTGCCAGCAGTTTATACGGGACAGTTAACTATGGCTACACCTTC. It encodes CASSLYGTVNYGYTF.

The chain carries TRBV6-4 and TRBJ2-2; D possibly corresponds to TRBD1 (6 bases). The CDR3 has 14 residues. Germline V gene sequence: CDR1 MRHNA, CDR2 SNTAGT. V was cut by 9 bases and J by 0 bases, with 11 bases left in between. The CDR3 bases are TGTGCCAGTTCCGGGACACCGAACACCGGGGAGCTGTTTTTT. This gives the protein CASSGTPNTGELFF.

The chain combines TRBV18 with TRBJ2-2; 9 bases align to TRBD1. The germline CDR1 and CDR2 sequences are KGHSH and LQKENI. V was clipped by 5 bases and J by 4 bases; unmatched bases: 8. The CDR3 is made up of 16 amino acids. DNA for the CDR3: TGTGCCAGCTCAAGCTCCGGGACAGGGATCACCGGGGAGCTGTTTTTT. It translates to CASSSSGTGITGELFF.

The chain is built from TRBV15 and TRBJ2-7; D is uncertain. The CDR3 has 14 amino acids. Germline V lookup: CDR1 LNHNV, CDR2 YYDKDF (reference sequence). Trimming took 1 base from V and 0 from J, leaving 7 bases between them. The CDR3 loop is CATSRGDPSYEQYF. CDR3 sequence (DNA): TGTGCCACCAGCAGAGGAGATCCCTCCTACGAGCAGTACTTC.

This clone was seen a single time. The chain uses TRBV6-6 and TRBJ2-2, with 11 bases identical to TRBD1. Unmatched junction bases numbered 6, after V lost 6 bases and J lost 3 bases. From germline, CDR1 is MNHNY and CDR2 SVGAGI (reference sequence). This CDR3 is 16 amino acids long. In DNA, the CDR3 is TGTGCCAGCAGATCCTCGGGACAGGGGGACACCGGGGAGCTGTTTTTT. Translation gives CASRSSGQGDTGELFF.

The chain uses TRBV30 and TRBJ1-5, with D possibly TRBD1 on 6 matching bases. CDR1 and CDR2 from the germline V gene are GTSNPN and SVGIG (reference sequence). V lost 1 base and J 6 bases, leaving 13 bases between the germline ends. This CDR3 spans 14 amino acids. CDR3 DNA sequence: TGTGCCTGGAGTGAAGGGGGGCGCGTTCAGCCCCAGCATTTT. The encoded protein is CAWSEGGRVQPQHF.

The CDR3 here is CASKQGAIDGYTF. The CDR3 DNA sequence: TGTGCCAGCAAACAGGGGGCGATTGATGGCTACACCTTC. J is TRBJ1-2 and V is TRBV6-5, with TRBD1 identical over 9 bases. Trimming removed 7 bases from V and 6 bases from J; junction bases left unmatched: 6. Germline CDR1 MNHEY, CDR2 SVGAGI. This CDR3 spans 13 amino acids.

V gene TRBV6-6 combines with J gene TRBJ2-5; D might be TRBD1 (6 bases). The CDR3 sequence is 14 residues long. V lost 2 bases to trimming and J lost 4 bases, with 11 bases between them. The germline V gene has CDR1 MNHNY and CDR2 SVGAGI (reference sequence). In DNA, the CDR3 is TGTGCCAGCAGTTACGGGGGCATTGGAGAGACCCAGTACTTC. Translating it yields CASSYGGIGETQYF.

V and J are TRBV19 and TRBJ2-2; weak D call: TRBD1 (5 bases). CDR1 is LNHDA and CDR2 is SQIVND in the germline V gene (reference sequence). The CDR3 is 15 residues long. V dropped 5 bases and J dropped 3 bases, with 13 bases sitting between them. CDR3 nucleotides: TGTGCCAGTAGTGTGGACACGGCGCACACCGGGGAGCTGTTTTTT. Translated: CASSVDTAHTGELFF.

The chain uses TRBV30 and TRBJ1-6, with 9 bases aligning to TRBD1. V shed 1 base and J 11 bases; nucleotides not matched to a gene: 15. From germline, CDR1 is GTSNPN and CDR2 SVGIG (reference sequence). The length of the CDR3 is 17 residues. The CDR3 DNA is TGTGCCTGGAGTGAAACATACCCCGGGACAGGGTCTGCACCCCTCCACTTT. Translation: CAWSETYPGTGSAPLHF.

V gene TRBV20-1 combines with J gene TRBJ1-2; TRBD1 matches at 8 bases. The CDR3 runs 16 residues. CDR1 and CDR2 from the germline V gene are DFQATT and SNEGSKA (reference sequence). Germline trimming cut 4 bases from V and 4 bases from J; bases unmatched to any gene: 14. The CDR3 nucleotides are TGCAGTGCTACTGACCCGGACAGGGCAGATTCCTATGGCTACACCTTC. Amino acid sequence: CSATDPDRADSYGYTF.